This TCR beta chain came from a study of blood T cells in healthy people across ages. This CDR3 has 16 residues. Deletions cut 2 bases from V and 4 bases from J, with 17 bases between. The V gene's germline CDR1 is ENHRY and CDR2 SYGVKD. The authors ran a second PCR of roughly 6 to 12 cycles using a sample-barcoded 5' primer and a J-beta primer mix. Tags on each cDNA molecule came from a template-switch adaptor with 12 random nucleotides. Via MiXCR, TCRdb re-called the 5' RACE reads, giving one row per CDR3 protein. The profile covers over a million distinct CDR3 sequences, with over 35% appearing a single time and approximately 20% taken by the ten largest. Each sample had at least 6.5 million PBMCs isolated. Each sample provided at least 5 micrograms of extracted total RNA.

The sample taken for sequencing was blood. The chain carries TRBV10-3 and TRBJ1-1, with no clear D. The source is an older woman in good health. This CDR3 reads CAISESDRPRGTEAFF. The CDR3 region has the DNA TGTGCCATCAGTGAGAGCGACCGGCCGCGGGGCACTGAAGCTTTCTTT.